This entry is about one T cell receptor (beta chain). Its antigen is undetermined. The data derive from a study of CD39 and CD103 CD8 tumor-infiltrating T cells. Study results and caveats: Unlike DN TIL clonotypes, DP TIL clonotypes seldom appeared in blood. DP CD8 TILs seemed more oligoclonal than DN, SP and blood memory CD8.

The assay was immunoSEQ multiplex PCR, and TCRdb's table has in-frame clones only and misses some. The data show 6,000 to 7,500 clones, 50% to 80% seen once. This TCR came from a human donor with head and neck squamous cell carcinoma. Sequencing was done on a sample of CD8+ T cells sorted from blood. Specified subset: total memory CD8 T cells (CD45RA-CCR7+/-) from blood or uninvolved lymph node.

CDR3 region: CASSDTWSNQPQHF. In DNA form, the CDR3 reads TGTGCCAGCAGCGACACATGGAGCAATCAGCCCCAGCATTTT. The chain recombines TRBV9 with TRBJ1-5, with D unresolved. Trimming took off 3 bases at V and 1 base at J, with 8 bases between the two ends. CDR1 SGDLS and CDR2 YYNGEE come from the germline V gene. This CDR3 is 14 amino acids long.